This TCR beta chain originates from a study of T-cell reconstitution after alpha-beta-depleted transplantation in children. The TCRbeta library incorporated unique molecular identifiers. TCRdb passed the PCR reads through MiXCR, listing each CDR3 protein once. The table records roughly 100,000 distinct CDR3 sequences, 7.5% to 9.5% of them present only once. This clonotype was detected ten times or more. What it binds is not known. Study observations and caveats: After transplant, high TCRbeta diversity at day 60 in some patients arose from surviving recipient T cells and thymic progenitors. The origin of alpha-beta T cells about two months after transplant was reportedly several hundred expanded graft clones.

The TCR sequence derives from a boy aged 2 to 9 with acute lymphoblastic leukemia, due to receive a stem cell transplant. The sample was PBMCs, taken before TCRalphabeta/CD19-depleted stem cell transplant.

In DNA, the CDR3 is TGTGCCTCCCAGGGGATCAACTACGAGCAGTACTTC. Residues: CASQGINYEQYF. The chain carries TRBV2 and TRBJ2-7; a weak D match, TRBD1 (6 bases). This CDR3 is built from 12 residues. Germline V CDR1 and CDR2: SNHLY, FYNNEI. The V gene lost 11 bases and the J gene lost 3 bases, with 14 bases spanning the gap.